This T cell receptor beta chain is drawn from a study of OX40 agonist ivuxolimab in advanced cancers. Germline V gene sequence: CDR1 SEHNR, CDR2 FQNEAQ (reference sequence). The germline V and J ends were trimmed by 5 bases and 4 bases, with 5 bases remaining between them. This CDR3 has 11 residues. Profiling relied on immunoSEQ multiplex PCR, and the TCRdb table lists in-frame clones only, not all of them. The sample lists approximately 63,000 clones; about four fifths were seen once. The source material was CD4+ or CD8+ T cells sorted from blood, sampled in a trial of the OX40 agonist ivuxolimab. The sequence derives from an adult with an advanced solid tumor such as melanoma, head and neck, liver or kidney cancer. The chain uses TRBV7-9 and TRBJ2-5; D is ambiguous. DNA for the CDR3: TGTGCCAGCAGCACTATAGAGACCCAGTACTTC. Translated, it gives CASSTIETQYF.